This T cell receptor beta chain emerged from a study of cytomegalovirus exposure and HLA in healthy donors. Overall study results and limits: An analysis was carried out later, and it reportedly showed fewer N-insertions in an Asian-associated ancestry cluster than the approximately 610-donor mean.

Unmatched junction bases numbered 7, after V lost 6 bases and J lost 5 bases. CDR1 is SGHRS, CDR2 YFSETQ, per germline. CDR3 length: 14 residues. The PCR contained 60 Vbeta and 13 Jbeta primers. The method was immunoSEQ multiplex PCR; TCRdb's version includes in-frame clones alone and lacks a portion of them. The table lists tens of thousands of clones. About this clone itself: Its specificity is unknown.

The sequenced sample was PBMCs. The sequence was obtained from a female donor in good health and CMV-seropositive. The V gene is TRBV5-1, the J gene TRBJ2-2; 7 nucleotides align to TRBD2. The CDR3 coding sequence is TGCGCCAGCAACAGCTTGCGGGAGACCGGGGAGCTGTTTTTT. Protein product: CASNSLRETGELFF.